This T cell receptor beta chain was identified during a study of long-term antiretroviral therapy in people with HIV. The libraries were made with immunoSEQ v3.0 at survey level. Using immunoSEQ multiplex PCR, the repertoire was profiled, and TCRdb retains in-frame clones only, with some absent. The table has tens of thousands of clones, around 90% seen once. The germline V gene encodes CDR1 KGHSH and CDR2 LQKENI. V gave up 2 bases and J gave up 2 bases, with 19 bases separating them. The CDR3 is made up of 17 amino acids. Specimen: unsorted PBMCs, collected 1.8 years after starting antiretroviral therapy. This receptor was taken from a young woman with HIV. The gene calls are TRBV18 and TRBJ2-7; D is possibly TRBD1 (5 bases). The CDR3 sequence is CASSPEARQIPTYEQYF. The CDR3 DNA sequence: TGTGCCAGCTCACCAGAGGCACGACAGATTCCGACCTACGAGCAGTACTTC.